The clone carrying this TCR beta chain is a singleton in its sample. Germline CDR1 reads MNHEY; CDR2 reads SVGAGI. Trimming took off 0 bases at V and 4 bases at J, with 13 bases between the two ends. CDR3 length: 15 amino acids. Amplified TCR beta CDR3 regions came from RNA transcripts. Using the HTBI primer set, a first-round RT-PCR was run on the TCR CDR3. Using its own MiXCR run on the multiplex PCR reads, TCRdb lists one record per CDR3 protein. The sample shows 530,000 or so distinct CDR3 sequences, roughly a quarter of them seen only once. The data stem from a study of T cells in Graves' hyperthyroidism and ophthalmopathy. Study details: Before any treatment, at initial diagnosis, peripheral blood was collected.

The receptor comes from a woman aged 25 to 39 with Graves' ophthalmopathy. What was sequenced was blood. The gene calls are TRBV6-5 and TRBJ2-7, with D unclear. This CDR3 is CASSYSADHFYEQYF. Here the CDR3 DNA reads TGTGCCAGCAGTTACTCGGCGGACCACTTTTACGAGCAGTACTTC.